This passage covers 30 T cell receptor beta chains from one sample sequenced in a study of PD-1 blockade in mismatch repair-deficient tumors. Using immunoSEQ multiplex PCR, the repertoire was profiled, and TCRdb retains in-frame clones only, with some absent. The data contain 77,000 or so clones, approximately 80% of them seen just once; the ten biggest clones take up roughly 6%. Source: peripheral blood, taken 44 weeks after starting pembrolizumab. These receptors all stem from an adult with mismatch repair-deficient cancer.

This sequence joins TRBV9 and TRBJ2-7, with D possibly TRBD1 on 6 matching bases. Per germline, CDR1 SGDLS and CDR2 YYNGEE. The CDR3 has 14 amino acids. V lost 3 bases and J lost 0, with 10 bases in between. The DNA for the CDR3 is TGTGCCAGCAGCGGGACAGACAGCTCCTACGAGCAGTACTTC. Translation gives CASSGTDSSYEQYF. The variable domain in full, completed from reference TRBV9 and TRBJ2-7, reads DSGVTQTPKHLITATGQRVTLRCSPRSGDLSVYWYQQSLDQGLQFLIQYYNGEERAKGNILERFSAQQFPDLHSELNLSSLELGDSALYFCASSGTDSSYEQYFGPGTRLTVT.

This CDR3 is CASSTPGRGDEKLFF. CDR3 bases: TGTGCCAGTAGTACCCCGGGACGGGGAGATGAAAAACTGTTTTTT. The chain uses TRBV19 and TRBJ1-4; a possible D gene is TRBD1 (5 bases). V lost 4 bases and J 6 bases, leaving 15 bases between the germline ends. There are 15 residues in the CDR3. From germline, CDR1 is LNHDA and CDR2 SQIVND (reference sequence).

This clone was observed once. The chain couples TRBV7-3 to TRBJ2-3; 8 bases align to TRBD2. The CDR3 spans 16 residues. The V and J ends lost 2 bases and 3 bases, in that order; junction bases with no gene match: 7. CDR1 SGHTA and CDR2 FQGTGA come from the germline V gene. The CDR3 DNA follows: TGTGCCAGCAGCTTACTAGCGGGTCCAGCGACAGATACGCAGTATTTT. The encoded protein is CASSLLAGPATDTQYF.

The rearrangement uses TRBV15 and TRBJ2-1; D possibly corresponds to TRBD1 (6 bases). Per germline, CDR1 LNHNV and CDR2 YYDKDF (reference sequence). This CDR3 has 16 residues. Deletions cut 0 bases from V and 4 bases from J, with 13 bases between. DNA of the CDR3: TGTGCCACCAGCAGAGACCAGGACAGTAGATACAATGAGCAGTTCTTC. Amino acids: CATSRDQDSRYNEQFF.

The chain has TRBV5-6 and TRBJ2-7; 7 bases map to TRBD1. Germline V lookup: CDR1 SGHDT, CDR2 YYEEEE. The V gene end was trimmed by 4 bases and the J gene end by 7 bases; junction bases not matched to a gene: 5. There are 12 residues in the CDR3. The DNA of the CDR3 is TGTGCCAGCAGCGACGCAGGGGGTGAGCAGTACTTC. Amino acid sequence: CASSDAGGEQYF.

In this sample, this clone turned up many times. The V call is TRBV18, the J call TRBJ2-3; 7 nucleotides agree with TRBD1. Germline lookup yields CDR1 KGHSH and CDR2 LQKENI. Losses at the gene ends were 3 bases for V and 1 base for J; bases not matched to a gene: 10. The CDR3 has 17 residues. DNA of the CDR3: TGTGCCAGCTCACCCACAGACAGGGCTTGGCGCACAGATACGCAGTATTTT. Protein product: CASSPTDRAWRTDTQYF.

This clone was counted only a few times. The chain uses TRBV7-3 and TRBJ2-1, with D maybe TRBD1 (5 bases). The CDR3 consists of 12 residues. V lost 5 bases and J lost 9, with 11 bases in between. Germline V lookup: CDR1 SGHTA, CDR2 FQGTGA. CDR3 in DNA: TGTGCCAGCAGCCCCAACCAGGGTGAGCAGTTCTTC. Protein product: CASSPNQGEQFF.

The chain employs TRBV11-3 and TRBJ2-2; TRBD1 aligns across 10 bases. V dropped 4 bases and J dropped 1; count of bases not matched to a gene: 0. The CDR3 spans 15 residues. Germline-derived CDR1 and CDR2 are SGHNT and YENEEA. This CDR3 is CASSWTGGNTGELFF. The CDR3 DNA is TGTGCCAGCAGCTGGACAGGGGGGAACACCGGGGAGCTGTTTTTT.

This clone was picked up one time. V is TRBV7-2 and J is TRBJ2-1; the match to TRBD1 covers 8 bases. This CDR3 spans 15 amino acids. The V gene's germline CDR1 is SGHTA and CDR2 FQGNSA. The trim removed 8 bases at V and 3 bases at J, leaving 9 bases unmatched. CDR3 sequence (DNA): TGTGCCAGCCGGGACAGGAGTGGGAGCTACAATGAGCAGTTCTTC. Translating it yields CASRDRSGSYNEQFF.

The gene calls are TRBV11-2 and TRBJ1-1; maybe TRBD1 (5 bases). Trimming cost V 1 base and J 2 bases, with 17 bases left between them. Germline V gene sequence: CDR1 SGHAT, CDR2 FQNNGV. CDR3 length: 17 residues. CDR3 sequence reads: CASSLGPARGTNTEAFF. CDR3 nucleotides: TGTGCCAGCAGCTTAGGCCCTGCTCGGGGCACAAACACTGAAGCTTTCTTT.

Here the CDR3 reads CSVVPELGLRETQYF. The CDR3 DNA reads as TGCAGCGTTGTCCCTGAGTTAGGGCTGCGGGAGACCCAGTACTTC. The chain employs TRBV29-1 and TRBJ2-5, with D unresolved. Germline values: CDR1 SQVTM, CDR2 ANQGSEA. V lost 4 bases to trimming and J lost 5 bases, with 20 bases between them. The CDR3 length is 15 residues.

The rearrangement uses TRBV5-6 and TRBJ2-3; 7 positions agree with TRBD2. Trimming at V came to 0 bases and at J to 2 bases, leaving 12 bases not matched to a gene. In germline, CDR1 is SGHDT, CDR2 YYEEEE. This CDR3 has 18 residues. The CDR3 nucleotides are TGTGCCAGCAGCTTGGCGTGGGCTAGCGGAACACTCACAGATACGCAGTATTTT. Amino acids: CASSLAWASGTLTDTQYF.

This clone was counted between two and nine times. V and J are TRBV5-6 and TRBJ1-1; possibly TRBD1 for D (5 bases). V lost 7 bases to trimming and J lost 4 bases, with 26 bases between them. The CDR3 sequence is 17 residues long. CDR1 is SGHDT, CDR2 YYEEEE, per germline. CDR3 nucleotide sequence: TGTGCCAGCGGCGACGCCGGGACCCCTATCCACATCACTGAAGCTTTCTTT. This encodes CASGDAGTPIHITEAFF.

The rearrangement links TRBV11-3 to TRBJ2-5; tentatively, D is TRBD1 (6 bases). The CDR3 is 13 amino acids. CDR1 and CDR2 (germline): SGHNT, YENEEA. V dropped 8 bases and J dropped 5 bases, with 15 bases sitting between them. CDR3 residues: CASATGIWETQYF. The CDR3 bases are TGTGCCAGCGCCACAGGGATTTGGGAGACCCAGTACTTC.

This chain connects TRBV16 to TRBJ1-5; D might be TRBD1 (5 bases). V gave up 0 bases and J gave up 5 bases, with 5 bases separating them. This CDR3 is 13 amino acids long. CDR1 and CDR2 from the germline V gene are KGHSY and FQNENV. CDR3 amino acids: CASSQSGDQPQHF. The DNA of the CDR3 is TGTGCCAGCAGCCAATCGGGGGATCAGCCCCAGCATTTT.

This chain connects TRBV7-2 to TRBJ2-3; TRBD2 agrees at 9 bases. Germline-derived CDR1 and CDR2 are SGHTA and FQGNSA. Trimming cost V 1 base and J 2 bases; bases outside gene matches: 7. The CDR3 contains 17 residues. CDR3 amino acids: CASSLEKTSGLTDTQYF. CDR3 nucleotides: TGTGCCAGCAGCTTAGAGAAGACTAGCGGACTCACAGATACGCAGTATTTT.

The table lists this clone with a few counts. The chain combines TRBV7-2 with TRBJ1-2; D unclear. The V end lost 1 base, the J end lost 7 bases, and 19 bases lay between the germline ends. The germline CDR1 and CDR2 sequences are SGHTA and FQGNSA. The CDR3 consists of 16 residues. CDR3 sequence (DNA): TGTGCCAGCAGCTTAGACCGGGCAGGCGGGGAGAGTGGCTACACCTTC. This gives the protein CASSLDRAGGESGYTF.

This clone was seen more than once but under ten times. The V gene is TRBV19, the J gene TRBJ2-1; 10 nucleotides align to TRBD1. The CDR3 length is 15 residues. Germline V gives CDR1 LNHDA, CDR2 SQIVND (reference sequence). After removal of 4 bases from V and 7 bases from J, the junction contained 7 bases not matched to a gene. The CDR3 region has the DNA TGTGCCAGTAGTACGGGGACAGGGGTAAAAAATGAGCAGTTCTTC. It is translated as CASSTGTGVKNEQFF.

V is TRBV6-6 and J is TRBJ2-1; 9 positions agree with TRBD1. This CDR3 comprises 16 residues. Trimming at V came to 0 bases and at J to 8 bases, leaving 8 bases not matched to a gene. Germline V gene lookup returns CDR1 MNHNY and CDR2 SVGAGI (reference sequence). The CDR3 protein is CASSYSRTGGSYEQFF. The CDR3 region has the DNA TGTGCCAGCAGTTACTCGAGAACAGGGGGCTCTTATGAGCAGTTCTTC.

CDR3 residues: CASRGRTEAFF. CDR3 bases: TGCGCCAGCAGGGGCAGGACTGAAGCTTTCTTT. The chain combines TRBV5-1 with TRBJ1-1; no reliable D call. V was trimmed by 5 bases and J by 5 bases, leaving 7 bases between them. The germline CDR1 and CDR2 sequences are SGHRS and YFSETQ. The CDR3 runs 11 residues.

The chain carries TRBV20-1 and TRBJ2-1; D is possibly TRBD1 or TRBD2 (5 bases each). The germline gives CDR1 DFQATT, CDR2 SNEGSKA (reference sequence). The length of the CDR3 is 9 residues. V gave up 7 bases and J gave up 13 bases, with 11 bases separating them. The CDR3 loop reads CSVGAQQFF. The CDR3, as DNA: TGCAGTGTCGGGGCCCAACAGTTCTTC.

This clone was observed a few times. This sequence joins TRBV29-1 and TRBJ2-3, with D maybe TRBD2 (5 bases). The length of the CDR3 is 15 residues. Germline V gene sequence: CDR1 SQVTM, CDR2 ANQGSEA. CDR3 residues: CNTPLLPGNTDTQYF. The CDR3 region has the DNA TGCAACACTCCGCTCCTACCGGGGAACACAGATACGCAGTATTTT.

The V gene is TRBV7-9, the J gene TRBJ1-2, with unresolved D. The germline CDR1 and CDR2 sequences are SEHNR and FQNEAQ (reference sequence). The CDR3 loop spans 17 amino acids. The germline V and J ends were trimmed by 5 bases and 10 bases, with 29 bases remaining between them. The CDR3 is CASSPMVSPPSLTHYTF. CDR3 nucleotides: TGTGCCAGCAGCCCGATGGTGAGCCCCCCATCATTGACCCACTACACCTTC.

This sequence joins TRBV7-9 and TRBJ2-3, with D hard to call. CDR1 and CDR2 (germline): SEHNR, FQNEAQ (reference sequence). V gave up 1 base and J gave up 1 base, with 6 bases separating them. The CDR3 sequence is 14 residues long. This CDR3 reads CASSLELRTDTQYF. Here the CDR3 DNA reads TGTGCCAGCAGCTTAGAACTCCGCACAGATACGCAGTATTTT. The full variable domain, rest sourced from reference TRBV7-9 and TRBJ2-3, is DTGVSQNPRHKITKRGQNVTFRCDPISEHNRLYWYRQTLGQGPEFLTYFQNEAQLEKSRLLSDRFSAERPKGSFSTLEIQRTEQGDSAMYLCASSLELRTDTQYFGPGTRLTVL.

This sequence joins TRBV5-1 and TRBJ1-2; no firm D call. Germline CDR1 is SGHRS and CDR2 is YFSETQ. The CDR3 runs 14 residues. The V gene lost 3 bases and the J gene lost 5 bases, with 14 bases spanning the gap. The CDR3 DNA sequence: TGCGCCAGCAGCTCGCGGTCTGTGAATTATGGCTACACCTTC. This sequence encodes CASSSRSVNYGYTF.

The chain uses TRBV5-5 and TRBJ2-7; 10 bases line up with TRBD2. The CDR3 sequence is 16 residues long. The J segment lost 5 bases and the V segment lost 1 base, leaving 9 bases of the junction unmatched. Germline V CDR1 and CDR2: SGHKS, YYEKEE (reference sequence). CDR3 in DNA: TGTGCCAGCAGCTTGCCTAGCGGGAGTGGTGTAAACGAGCAGTACTTC. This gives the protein CASSLPSGSGVNEQYF.

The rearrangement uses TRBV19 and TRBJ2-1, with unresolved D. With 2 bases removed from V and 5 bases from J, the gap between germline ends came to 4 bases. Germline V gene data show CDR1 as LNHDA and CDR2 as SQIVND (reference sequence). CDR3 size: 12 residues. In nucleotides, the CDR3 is TGTGCCAGTAGTATAAGTAACAATGAGCAGTTCTTC. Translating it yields CASSISNNEQFF.

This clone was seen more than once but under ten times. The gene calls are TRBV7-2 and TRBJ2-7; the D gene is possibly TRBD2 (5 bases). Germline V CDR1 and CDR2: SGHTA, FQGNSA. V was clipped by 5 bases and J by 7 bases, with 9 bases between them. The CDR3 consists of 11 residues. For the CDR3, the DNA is TGTGCCAGCAGCCCGGGGAAGGAGCAGTACTTC. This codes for CASSPGKEQYF. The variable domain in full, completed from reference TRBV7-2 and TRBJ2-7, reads GAGVSQSPSNKVTEKGKDVELRCDPISGHTALYWYRQSLGQGLEFLIYFQGNSAPDKSGLPSDRFSAERTGGSVSTLTIQRTQQEDSAVYLCASSPGKEQYFGPGTRLTVT.

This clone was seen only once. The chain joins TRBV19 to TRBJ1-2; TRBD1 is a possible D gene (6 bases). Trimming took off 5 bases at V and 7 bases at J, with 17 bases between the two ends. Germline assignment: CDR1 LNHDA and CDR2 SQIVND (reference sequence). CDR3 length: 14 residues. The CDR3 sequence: CASSSGDTTIGYTF. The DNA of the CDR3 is TGTGCCAGTAGTTCTGGGGACACTACGATTGGCTACACCTTC.

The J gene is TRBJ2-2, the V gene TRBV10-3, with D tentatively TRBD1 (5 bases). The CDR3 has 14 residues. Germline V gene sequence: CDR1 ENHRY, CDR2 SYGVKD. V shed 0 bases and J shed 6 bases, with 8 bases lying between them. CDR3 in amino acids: CAISESRGPGELFF. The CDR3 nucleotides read TGTGCCATCAGTGAGTCAAGGGGCCCCGGGGAGCTGTTTTTT.